This TCR beta chain derives from a study of cytomegalovirus exposure and HLA in healthy donors. Study-wide results and limits: Certain indistinguishable V segments, among them TRBV6-2 and TRBV6-3, were excluded.

For this clone: The antigen is not known.

It was with 60 Vbeta and 13 Jbeta primers that the PCR ran. Sequencing used immunoSEQ multiplex PCR; TCRdb keeps in-frame clones, though not all of them. The sample holds some 150,000 clones, roughly four fifths seen once. The CDR3 sequence is 14 residues long. Germline CDR1 reads LGHNA; CDR2 reads YSLEER. Trimming took off 0 bases at V and 7 bases at J, with 9 bases between the two ends. The chain links TRBV4-3 to TRBJ1-4, with D hard to call. The sequenced material came from PBMCs. The TCR was taken from a woman aged 18-29 years in good health and CMV-seropositive. The CDR3 reads CASSQDFSSEKLFF. The CDR3 DNA is TGCGCCAGCAGCCAAGATTTTAGTAGTGAAAAACTGTTTTTT.